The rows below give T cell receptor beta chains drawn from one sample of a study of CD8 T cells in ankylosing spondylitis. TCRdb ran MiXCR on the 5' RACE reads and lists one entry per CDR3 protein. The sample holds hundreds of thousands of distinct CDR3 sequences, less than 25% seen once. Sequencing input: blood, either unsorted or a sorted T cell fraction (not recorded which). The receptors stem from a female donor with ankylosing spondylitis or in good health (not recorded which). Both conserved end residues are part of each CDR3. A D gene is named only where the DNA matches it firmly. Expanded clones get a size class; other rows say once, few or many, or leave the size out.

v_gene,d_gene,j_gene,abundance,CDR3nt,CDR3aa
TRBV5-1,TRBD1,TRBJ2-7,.,TGCGCCAGCAGCAGTACCGGGACAGGGGGTCTCGAGCAGTACTTC,CASSSTGTGGLEQYF
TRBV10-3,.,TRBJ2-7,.,TGTGCCATCAGTGAGAAGAGACGCTACGAGCAGTACTTC,CAISEKRRYEQYF
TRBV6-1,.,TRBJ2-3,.,TGTGCCACTCAAGACGGTCTCACTAGAACAGATACGCAGTATTTT,CATQDGLTRTDTQYF
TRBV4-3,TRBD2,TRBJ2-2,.,TGCGCCAGCAGCCTGGGCGGGAGCCTTCCCGGGGAGCTGTTTTTT,CASSLGGSLPGELFF
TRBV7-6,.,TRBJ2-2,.,TGTGCCAGCAGCTTAGCCCTAGGACAACCCACCGGGGAGCTGTTTTTT,CASSLALGQPTGELFF
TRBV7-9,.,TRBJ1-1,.,TGTGCCAGCAGCTTAACTGTTGGGGACACTGAAGCTTTCTTT,CASSLTVGDTEAFF
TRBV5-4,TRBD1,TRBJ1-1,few,TGTGCCAGCAGCTACGGACAGGGCCGAAACACTGAAGCTTTCTTT,CASSYGQGRNTEAFF
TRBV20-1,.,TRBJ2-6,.,TGCAGTGCTAGAGACAGCTCTGGGGCCAACGTCCTGACTTTC,CSARDSSGANVLTF
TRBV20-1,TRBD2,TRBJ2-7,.,TGCAGTGCTAGTCCTCCGGGAACTAGCGGGTCCTACGAGCAGTACTTC,CSASPPGTSGSYEQYF
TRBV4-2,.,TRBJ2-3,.,TGTGCCAGCAGCGGGACGGGAGCGGGCACAGATACGCAGTATTTT,CASSGTGAGTDTQYF
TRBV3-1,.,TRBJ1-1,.,TGTGCCAGCAGCCCATCGAGGGCTGTGAAAGCTTTCTTT,CASSPSRAVKAFF
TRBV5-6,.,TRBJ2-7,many,TGTGCCAGCAGCTTGAATGTGGGGACTGGCTACGAGCAGTACTTC,CASSLNVGTGYEQYF
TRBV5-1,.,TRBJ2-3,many,TGCGCCAGCAGCTTGGAGGACAGAACAGATACGCAGTATTTT,CASSLEDRTDTQYF
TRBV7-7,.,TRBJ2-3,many,TGTGCTAGCAGCCCGGACTATGCGGATACGCAGTATTTT,CASSPDYADTQYF
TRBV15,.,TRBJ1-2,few,TGTGCCACCAGCAGGGCCGGGCCGTCATATGGCTACACCTTC,CATSRAGPSYGYTF
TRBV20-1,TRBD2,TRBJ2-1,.,TGCAGTGCGAAAACTAGCGGGGGCTACAATGAGCAGTTCTTC,CSAKTSGGYNEQFF
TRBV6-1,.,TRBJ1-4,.,TGTGCCAGCAGTCATGACAGACTTAATGAAAAACTGTTTTTT,CASSHDRLNEKLFF
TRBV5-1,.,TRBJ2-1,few,TGCGCCAGCAGCACTGGACTGCTGATACACTACAATGAGCAGTTCTTC,CASSTGLLIHYNEQFF
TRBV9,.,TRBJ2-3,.,TGTGCCAGCAGCGTACGCAGAAACAGCGCAGATACGCAGTATTTT,CASSVRRNSADTQYF
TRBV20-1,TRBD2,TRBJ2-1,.,TGCAGTGCTAGAGAGGTGACTAGCGGGAGTTACAATGAGCAGTTCTTC,CSAREVTSGSYNEQFF
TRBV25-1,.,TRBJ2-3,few,TGTGCCAGCAGTGAATATAATAGCGGCCCCCGCAGGGATACGCAGTATTTT,CASSEYNSGPRRDTQYF
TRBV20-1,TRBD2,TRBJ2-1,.,TGCAGTGCTAGGCCTCGCGGGAGGGCCGTTGATGAGCAGTTCTTC,CSARPRGRAVDEQFF
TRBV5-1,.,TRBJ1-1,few,TGCGCCAGCAGCCTTCCGGGGCCGGACACTGAAGCTTTCTTT,CASSLPGPDTEAFF
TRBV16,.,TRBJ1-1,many,TGTGCCAGCAGCCAATACTCGGGGGGGGAAAGGACTGAAGCTTTCTTT,CASSQYSGGERTEAFF
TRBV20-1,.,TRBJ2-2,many,TGCAGTGCTAGAGATCCCGACGGGTCCGGGGAGCTGTTTTTT,CSARDPDGSGELFF
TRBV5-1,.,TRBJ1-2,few,TGCGCCAGCAGCTTGGGAGATCTTAACTATGGCTACACCTTC,CASSLGDLNYGYTF
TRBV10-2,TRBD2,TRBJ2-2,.,TGCGCCAGCACGGGAAGCGGGAGGGCCAACGGGGAGCTGTTTTTT,CASTGSGRANGELFF
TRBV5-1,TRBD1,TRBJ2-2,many,TGCGCCAGCAGCAATGACAGGGGTCAGAACACCGGGGAGCTGTTTTTT,CASSNDRGQNTGELFF
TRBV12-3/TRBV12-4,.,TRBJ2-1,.,TGTGCCAGCACCCTCTTACGGGAGACTCTCTCTAGCTCCTACAATGAGCAGTTCTTC,CASTLLRETLSSSYNEQFF
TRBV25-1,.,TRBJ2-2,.,TGTGCCAGCAGTGGGACAGTGCAGTCCGGGGAGCTGTTTTTT,CASSGTVQSGELFF
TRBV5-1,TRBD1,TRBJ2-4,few,TGCGCCAGCAGCGCGGGACAGGGGGCGCGAAACATTCAGTACTTC,CASSAGQGARNIQYF
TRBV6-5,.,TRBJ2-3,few,TGTGCCAGCAGGAGGGGCACAGATACGCAGTATTTT,CASRRGTDTQYF
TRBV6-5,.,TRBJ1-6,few,TGTGCCAGCAGTTACTCGGAGATACCCTCTGATTCACCCCTCCACTTT,CASSYSEIPSDSPLHF
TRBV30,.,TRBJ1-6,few,TGTGCCTGGAGGATTTCAGCGGATTCACCCCTCCACTTT,CAWRISADSPLHF
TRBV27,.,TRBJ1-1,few,TGTGCCAGCAGTCCGAACATGAATACTGAAGCTTTCTTT,CASSPNMNTEAFF
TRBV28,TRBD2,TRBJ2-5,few,TGTGCCAGCAGTCTCACTAGCGTGGAGACCCAGTACTTC,CASSLTSVETQYF
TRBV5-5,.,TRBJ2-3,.,TGTGCCAGCAGCTTGGGAGCGGCCAACCCAAGGGCAGATACGCAGTATTTT,CASSLGAANPRADTQYF
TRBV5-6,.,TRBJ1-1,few,TGTGCCAGCAGCTTGGGTCGGCGGGATGAAGCTTTCTTT,CASSLGRRDEAFF
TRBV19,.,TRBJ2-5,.,TGTGCCAGTAGTATAAGTGGACAGCCAGAGACCCAGTACTTC,CASSISGQPETQYF
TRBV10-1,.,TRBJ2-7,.,TGCGCCAGCAGTGACCAGTGGGAAGAGCAGTACTTC,CASSDQWEEQYF
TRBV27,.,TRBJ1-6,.,TGTGCCAGCAGTTCCCCCGGGACACGGCCGGGGGATCCCCTCCACTTT,CASSSPGTRPGDPLHF
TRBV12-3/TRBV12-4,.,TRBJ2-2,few,TGTGCCAGCAGTTTCGAACAGTCGGCCTACACCGGGGAGCTGTTTTTT,CASSFEQSAYTGELFF
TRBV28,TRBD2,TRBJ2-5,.,TGTGCAAGTAGCGGGAGGGCCGAGGAGACCCAGTACTTC,CASSGRAEETQYF
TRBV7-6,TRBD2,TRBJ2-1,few,TGTGCCAGCAGCCAGCCTAGCGGGAAAAACAATGAGCAGTTCTTC,CASSQPSGKNNEQFF
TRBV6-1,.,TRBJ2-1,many,TGTGCCAGCAGCTCCTTGGGACCGGGTGAGCAGTTCTTC,CASSSLGPGEQFF
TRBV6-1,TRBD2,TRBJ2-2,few,TGTGCCAGCAGCCGGACTAGCGGGAGAGCGAACACCGGGGAGCTGTTTTTT,CASSRTSGRANTGELFF
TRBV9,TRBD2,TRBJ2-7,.,TGTGCCAGCAGCGTAGGGGCGGGAGGGTTTTACGAGCAGTACTTC,CASSVGAGGFYEQYF
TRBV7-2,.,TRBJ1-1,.,TGTGCCAGCAGCTTACAACAGGGCGCTAACACTGAAGCTTTCTTT,CASSLQQGANTEAFF
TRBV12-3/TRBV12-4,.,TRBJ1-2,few,TGTGCCAGCAGTCTGGACCTTAACTATGGCTACACCTTC,CASSLDLNYGYTF
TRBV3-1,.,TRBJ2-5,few,TGTGCCAGCAGCCAGACCACGGAGACCCAGTACTTC,CASSQTTETQYF
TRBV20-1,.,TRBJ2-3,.,TGCAGTGCTAGTTTCGCTAGCGGCACAGATACGCAGTATTTT,CSASFASGTDTQYF
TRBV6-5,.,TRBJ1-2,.,TGTGCCAGCAGTTATTACGGGTCGGGGGGCTACACCTTC,CASSYYGSGGYTF
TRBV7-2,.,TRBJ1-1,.,TGTGCCAGCACCCGTCGAGGCTGGAACACTGAAGCTTTCTTT,CASTRRGWNTEAFF
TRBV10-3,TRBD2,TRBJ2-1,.,TGTGCCATCAGTGAGTCCCTCCTAGCGGGGGTCTACAATGAGCAGTTCTTC,CAISESLLAGVYNEQFF